The clone carrying this TCR beta chain was seen more than once but under ten times. Its antigen is as yet unknown. This entry comes from a study of cytotoxic CD8 clonotypes in ibrutinib-treated CLL. Produced via immunoSEQ multiplex PCR; TCRdb's table is partial and in-frame only. This repertoire shows fewer than 400,000 clones, roughly 67% found once; its top ten account for just under 6.5%. Points from the study as a whole: Sampling times differed between sustained-remission and progressing patients. Stable or contracted on treatment, public clonotypes were also uncommon.

The clonotype originates from a human donor with chronic lymphocytic leukemia. This specimen was PBMCs, taken after 36 months of ibrutinib treatment.

The CDR3 spells CASSSGYMAKNIQYF. The CDR3 DNA reads TGTGCCAGCAGCTCAGGGTATATGGCCAAAAACATTCAGTACTTC. This chain joins TRBV5-4 and TRBJ2-4; a possible D gene is TRBD1 (5 bases). Trimming pared 3 bases from V and 1 base from J, leaving 11 bases between. The CDR3 length is 15 residues. Germline loops: CDR1 SGHNT, CDR2 YYREEE (reference sequence). Together with reference TRBV5-4 and TRBJ2-4, the CDR3 gives the full variable domain: ETGVTQSPTHLIKTRGQQVTLRCSSQSGHNTVSWYQQALGQGPQFIFQYYREEENGRGNFPPRFSGLQFPNYSSELNVNALELDDSALYLCASSSGYMAKNIQYFGAGTRLSVL.